This record looks at one T cell receptor (beta chain) sequence and its context. The data were taken from a study of blood T cell repertoires in COVID-19. Study details: The cDNA or gDNA used as material had been derived from T cells, B-cell-depleted T cells, or PBMCs.

Original handling: From reference gene primer amplification, estimates of nucleated cell counts were derived. Profiled with immunoSEQ multiplex PCR; TCRdb holds only in-frame clones, not every one. D and trimming come from the DNA, and the V and J calls and clone size come from that table. The profile shows about 380,000 clones, roughly nine tenths of them singletons. This CDR3 has 15 residues. Trimming took 7 bases from V and 2 from J; bases not matched to a gene: 7. CDR1 MDHEN and CDR2 SYDVKM come from the germline V gene. V usage is TRBV28 and J usage is TRBJ1-4, with TRBD1 matching 7 bases. This clonotype was sampled from a young woman who had recovered from COVID-19. The specimen was PBMCs or T cells enriched from blood (not recorded which). This chain's CDR3 is CASKQGRWTNEKLFF. For the CDR3, the DNA is TGTGCCAGCAAACAGGGGCGATGGACTAATGAAAAACTGTTTTTT. The entire variable domain, with the rest obtained from reference TRBV28 and TRBJ1-4, is as follows: DVKVTQSSRYLVKRTGEKVFLECVQDMDHENMFWYRQDPGLGLRLIYFSYDVKMKEKGDIPEGYSVSREKKERFSLILESASTNQTSMYLCASKQGRWTNEKLFFGSGTQLSVL.